These 18 T cell receptor beta chains originate from one sample sequenced in a study of human T cells and chemical hapten exposure. Each CDR3 protein is one row after TCRdb ran MiXCR on the RACE reads. Here the sample spans a few hundred thousand distinct CDR3 sequences, over 6% being singletons. Noted time point: patch test 2, 6 weeks after DPC sensitization. This sample's treatment: therapeutic diphenylcyclopropenone sensitization with weekly scalp DPC. The source material was whole blood, sampled in connection with sensitization to the hapten diphenylcyclopropenone (DPC). Receptor source: a woman aged 18-29 years with alopecia areata. Some clones in this sample may be carry-over from other donors' samples.

The CDR3 loop reads CASSFIAGGPNEQFF. CDR3 sequence (DNA): TGTGCCAGCAGTTTCATAGCGGGGGGGCCGAATGAGCAGTTCTTC. The chain employs TRBV12-3 or TRBV12-4 and TRBJ2-1; 11 nucleotides match TRBD2. V was clipped by 3 bases and J by 7 bases; unmatched bases: 5. The CDR3 extends over 15 amino acids.

Only a few counts were recorded for this clonotype. The chain joins TRBV6-5 to TRBJ2-5, with D hard to call. V lost 2 bases and J 7 bases, leaving 17 bases between the germline ends. This CDR3 is built from 15 residues. CDR1 is MNHEY and CDR2 is SVGAGI in the germline V gene. CDR3 region: CASSYKNSPVGTQYF. The CDR3 nucleotides read TGTGCCAGCAGTTACAAAAACTCCCCAGTCGGGACCCAGTACTTC.

This clonotype came up many times. This chain joins TRBV6-5 and TRBJ1-6, with D uncertain. The CDR3 is 16 amino acids. Germline V lookup: CDR1 MNHEY, CDR2 SVGAGI. The germline V and J ends were trimmed by 2 bases and 10 bases, with 18 bases remaining between them. The CDR3 region is CASSYEDQPPGSPLHF. The CDR3 coding sequence is TGTGCCAGCAGTTACGAGGACCAACCTCCCGGCTCACCCCTCCACTTT.

This clonotype was counted between two and nine times. The rearrangement uses TRBV4-2 and TRBJ2-1; TRBD2 agrees at 10 bases. V lost 9 bases and J lost 4; bases outside the gene matches: 12. Germline CDR1 LGHNA, CDR2 YNFKEQ. The CDR3 is 16 residues long. DNA for the CDR3: TGTGCCAGTCGTCTAGCGGGGGCCCAAACATACAATGAGCAGTTCTTC. It yields the protein CASRLAGAQTYNEQFF.

This clonotype was counted a few times. The V call is TRBV21-1, the J call TRBJ2-6; no check of the table's D call, TRBD1, against the DNA was made. TRBV21-1 is deemed a pseudogene. The CDR3 extends over 19 amino acids. CDR3 protein: CASSLFRDRVLSGANVLTF. The CDR3 DNA reads TGTGCCAGCAGCCTTTTCCGGGACAGGGTTCTCTCTGGGGCCAACGTCCTGACTTTC.

This clonotype was seen a handful of times. J is TRBJ2-5 and V is TRBV5-4, with D perhaps matching TRBD1 (8 bases). The CDR3 totals 17 residues. Germline loops: CDR1 SGHNT, CDR2 YYREEE (reference sequence). V lost 4 bases, J lost 5 bases, and 24 bases lay in between. The CDR3 here is CASSLNPTGAGEETQYF. The DNA for the CDR3 is TGTGCCAGCAGCCTGAACCCGACAGGGGCGGGGGAGGAGACCCAGTACTTC.

This clonotype has ten or more counts. The V call is TRBV7-9, the J call TRBJ2-5; D is undetermined. Germline assignment: CDR1 SEHNR and CDR2 FQNEAQ (reference sequence). V was shortened by 8 bases and J by 1 base, with 8 bases between the two germline ends. The CDR3 is made up of 12 amino acids. This chain's CDR3 is CASSPPQETQYF. The CDR3, as DNA: TGTGCCAGCTCACCACCCCAAGAGACCCAGTACTTC.

This clonotype was detected many times. The rearrangement links TRBV20-1 to TRBJ1-5; no clear D gene. V dropped 3 bases and J dropped 11 bases, with 20 bases sitting between them. CDR1 is DFQATT, CDR2 SNEGSKA, per germline (reference sequence). The CDR3 extends over 14 amino acids. DNA for the CDR3: TGCAGTGCTAGGCGGGAGGAGGCCACGGGGACCCAGCATTTT. Protein sequence: CSARREEATGTQHF.

This rearrangement joins TRBV7-9 to TRBJ2-5, with D possibly being TRBD1 (6 bases). V was trimmed by 5 bases and J by 2 bases, leaving 12 bases between them. There are 14 residues in the CDR3. The germline V gene has CDR1 SEHNR and CDR2 FQNEAQ (reference sequence). This CDR3 reads CASSQGTDQETQYF. The DNA of the CDR3 is TGTGCCAGCAGCCAGGGGACGGATCAAGAGACCCAGTACTTC. Supplemented by reference TRBV7-9 and TRBJ2-5, the full variable domain reads DTGVSQNPRHKITKRGQNVTFRCDPISEHNRLYWYRQTLGQGPEFLTYFQNEAQLEKSRLLSDRFSAERPKGSFSTLEIQRTEQGDSAMYLCASSQGTDQETQYFGPGTRLLVL.

The chain recombines TRBV12-3 or TRBV12-4 with TRBJ1-1; no clear D. CDR3 length: 13 residues. Trimming took 1 base from V and 8 from J, leaving 11 bases between them. CDR3 nucleotide sequence: TGTGCCAGCAGTTTAGATAGCAGCTTAGAAGCTTTCTTT. As protein: CASSLDSSLEAFF.

This clonotype has more than one count but fewer than ten. The rearrangement uses TRBV20-1 and TRBJ1-2, with D possibly TRBD1 on 6 matching bases. The CDR3 has 15 residues. The germline CDR1 and CDR2 sequences are DFQATT and SNEGSKA (reference sequence). V was trimmed by 1 base and J by 2 bases, leaving 14 bases between them. The CDR3 here is CSARAHRGGNYGYTF. CDR3 in DNA: TGCAGTGCTAGAGCCCATAGAGGGGGAAACTATGGCTACACCTTC.

The chain joins TRBV7-8 to TRBJ2-2; 10 nucleotides line up with TRBD2. Germline V CDR1 and CDR2: SGHVS, FQNEAQ. The CDR3 covers 18 residues. The V segment lost 5 bases and the J segment 2 bases; nucleotides outside the gene matches: 11. CDR3 coding DNA: TGTGCCAGCAGCGCTGTACTAGCGGGGCAACCCAACACCGGGGAGCTGTTTTTT. Its protein product is CASSAVLAGQPNTGELFF.

This clonotype was seen only a few times. The chain combines TRBV4-3 with TRBJ1-3; 7 nucleotides agree with TRBD1. The length of the CDR3 is 18 residues. Germline lookup yields CDR1 LGHNA and CDR2 YSLEER. With V trimmed by 4 bases and J by 2 bases, 14 bases remained unmatched. The CDR3 DNA follows: TGCGCCAGCAGCCTTCTGACAGGGAACCATCTAACTGGAAACACCATATATTTT. Translation: CASSLLTGNHLTGNTIYF.

The chain recombines TRBV10-3 with TRBJ1-1; 8 nucleotides agree with TRBD1. CDR1 and CDR2 (germline): ENHRY, SYGVKD. V dropped 2 bases and J dropped 11; count of bases not matched to a gene: 10. This CDR3 region has 14 residues. This CDR3 reads CAISEPDRDLGAFF. DNA for the CDR3: TGTGCCATCAGTGAGCCGGACAGGGACTTGGGGGCTTTCTTT.

Ten or more counts support this clonotype. The rearrangement joins TRBV28 to TRBJ2-7; TRBD1 is a possible D gene (6 bases). Trimming left V 5 bases short and J 7 bases short, with 15 bases between. CDR3 length: 13 amino acids. Looked up from germline, CDR1 is MDHEN and CDR2 is SYDVKM. CDR3 sequence reads: CASSLLYTGEQYF. CDR3 DNA sequence: TGTGCCAGCAGTCTTTTATACACAGGGGAGCAGTACTTC.

The chain combines TRBV3-1 with TRBJ2-3; possible D gene TRBD2, 7 bases. With 1 base removed from V and 11 bases from J, the gap between germline ends came to 19 bases. Germline loops: CDR1 LGHDT, CDR2 YNNKEL (reference sequence). The CDR3 contains 15 residues. The DNA for the CDR3 is TGTGCCAGCAGCCAAGTGGGGGGGGCCAGCCCCAGGCAGTATTTT. It is translated as CASSQVGGASPRQYF.

This clonotype was counted many times. This chain connects TRBV6-2 or TRBV6-3 to TRBJ1-2; D not resolved. V gave up 7 bases and J gave up 4 bases, with 16 bases separating them. Germline V gives CDR1 MNHEY, CDR2 SVGEGT. This CDR3 has 14 residues. The CDR3 bases are TGTGCCAGCACCCTGCCTGAGCCACCCTATGGCTACACCTTC. This gives the protein CASTLPEPPYGYTF.

This clonotype was seen at least ten times. The rearrangement joins TRBV23-1 to TRBJ2-3; either TRBD1 or TRBD2 may fit D (6 bases each). TRBV23-1 is classed as an ORF, of uncertain function. This CDR3 contains 18 residues. Trimming cost V 2 bases and J 1 base, with 19 bases left between them. The CDR3 region is CASSQGMGGLKGTDTQYF. The CDR3 DNA reads TGCGCCAGCAGTCAAGGAATGGGGGGCCTAAAAGGCACAGATACGCAGTATTTT.